Following are 32 T cell receptor beta chains from one sample sequenced in a study of control samples from healthy donors and cancer patients. Clones were sequenced by immunoSEQ multiplex PCR, and TCRdb holds only the in-frame ones, with some missing. The sample yields 100,000 to 150,000 clones, 92% seen once. Sequencing input: PBMCs. The receptors were gathered from an older man with head and neck cancer.

V gene TRBV7-2 combines with J gene TRBJ2-5; 9 positions agree with TRBD2. The CDR3 contains 16 residues. J gave up 1 base and V 3 bases, and 6 bases lay outside the gene matches. Germline values: CDR1 SGHTA, CDR2 FQGNSA. The CDR3 loop is CASSLGLTSGQETQYF. The CDR3 DNA reads as TGTGCCAGCAGCTTGGGACTGACTAGCGGCCAAGAGACCCAGTACTTC.

CDR3 loop: CAWNDGVTNGYTF. In DNA form, the CDR3 reads TGTGCCTGGAACGACGGAGTTACCAATGGCTACACCTTC. The chain has TRBV30 and TRBJ1-2; D gene ambiguous. CDR1 GTSNPN and CDR2 SVGIG come from the germline V gene (reference sequence). Trimming cost V 4 bases and J 6 bases, with 15 bases left between them. The CDR3 totals 13 residues.

The chain couples TRBV6-5 to TRBJ2-3, with TRBD2 as a possible D gene (6 bases). The CDR3 loop spans 16 amino acids. Looked up from germline, CDR1 is MNHEY and CDR2 is SVGAGI. Between the trimmed V and J ends, which lost 4 bases and 3 bases, there was a span of 17 bases. The CDR3 DNA follows: TGTGCCAGCAGTTCCCGAGGGGCGGGGTTTACAGATACGCAGTATTTT. The encoded protein is CASSSRGAGFTDTQYF.

The rearrangement joins TRBV4-1 to TRBJ2-5; 8 bases agree with TRBD1. This CDR3 has 17 residues. CDR1 is MGHRA, CDR2 YSYEKL, per germline. V shed 4 bases and J 5 bases; nucleotides not matched to a gene: 15. The CDR3 reads CASSPRPVRGRVETQYF. CDR3 nucleotide sequence: TGCGCCAGCAGCCCAAGACCCGTCAGGGGGCGCGTGGAGACCCAGTACTTC.

This clone came up once. The V gene is TRBV5-1, the J gene TRBJ2-2; unclear D gene. Trimming removed 2 bases from V and 0 bases from J, with 5 bases in between. There are 14 residues in the CDR3. Germline CDR1 SGHRS, CDR2 YFSETQ. Written as DNA, the CDR3 is TGCGCCAGCAGCTTTACACCGAACACCGGGGAGCTGTTTTTT. It translates to CASSFTPNTGELFF.

The chain has TRBV19 and TRBJ2-1, with D maybe TRBD1 (6 bases). Deletions cut 3 bases from V and 7 bases from J, with 16 bases between. In germline, CDR1 is LNHDA, CDR2 SQIVND (reference sequence). This CDR3 is 15 amino acids long. CDR3 sequence: CASSIPTGLGNEQFF. The CDR3 region has the DNA TGTGCCAGTAGTATCCCAACAGGGCTTGGGAATGAGCAGTTCTTC.

The rearrangement links TRBV5-8 to TRBJ2-7; no firm D call. Trimming took off 2 bases at V and 6 bases at J, with 6 bases between the two ends. The CDR3 runs to 11 residues. Per germline, CDR1 SGHTS and CDR2 YDEGEE. In nucleotides, the CDR3 is TGTGCCAGCAGCTTTAGTGGCGAGCAGTACTTC. Translation: CASSFSGEQYF.

The CDR3 here is CSVGAAGTEAFF. CDR3 DNA: TGCAGCGTTGGGGCCGCGGGCACTGAAGCTTTCTTT. The rearrangement uses TRBV29-1 and TRBJ1-1; D unresolved. V lost 4 bases and J lost 4, with 10 bases in between. The CDR3 runs to 12 residues. In germline, CDR1 is SQVTM, CDR2 ANQGSEA. The full variable domain, its missing parts supplied by reference TRBV29-1 and TRBJ1-1, is SAVISQKPSRDICQRGTSLTIQCQVDSQVTMMFWYRQQPGQSLTLIATANQGSEATYESGFVIDKFPISRPNLTFSTLTVSNMSPEDSSIYLCSVGAAGTEAFFGQGTRLTVV.

This sequence joins TRBV19 and TRBJ1-2, with D tentatively TRBD1 (5 bases). Germline V CDR1 and CDR2: LNHDA, SQIVND (reference sequence). The CDR3 spans 15 residues. The V gene lost 7 bases and the J gene lost 7 bases, with 22 bases spanning the gap. This chain's CDR3 is CASTRTGRGNGGYTF. CDR3 DNA: TGTGCCAGTACCAGGACGGGGCGAGGGAATGGTGGCTACACCTTC.

The rearrangement joins TRBV6-6 to TRBJ1-5; 7 bases line up with TRBD1. The CDR3 consists of 15 residues. The trim removed 6 bases at V and 0 bases at J, leaving 5 bases unmatched. The germline V gene encodes CDR1 MNHNY and CDR2 SVGAGI (reference sequence). DNA for the CDR3: TGTGCCAGCAGGCGGGACAGAGATAGCAATCAGCCCCAGCATTTT. Translation gives CASRRDRDSNQPQHF.

Details on this clone: The sample holds other DNA sequences that translate to the same CDR3. For the CDR3, the DNA is TGTGCCAGCAGTTTTGGCGGGCCTTCCTACGAGCAGTACTTC. Amino acid sequence: CASSFGGPSYEQYF. V gene TRBV27 combines with J gene TRBJ2-7, with D possibly being TRBD2 (5 bases). V lost 3 bases and J lost 1, with 10 bases in between. Per the germline V gene, CDR1 is MNHEY and CDR2 is SMNVEV (reference sequence). This CDR3 spans 14 amino acids.

The chain joins TRBV12-5 to TRBJ2-3, with 13 bases aligning to TRBD2. This CDR3 region has 18 residues. V was pared by 6 bases and J by 2 bases, with 11 bases of the junction left unmatched. The germline V gene has CDR1 LGHNT and CDR2 FRNRAP. CDR3 sequence reads: CASGAPGTSGVFTDTQYF. The CDR3 DNA reads as TGTGCTAGTGGGGCCCCCGGGACTAGCGGGGTTTTCACAGATACGCAGTATTTT.

The rearrangement uses TRBV4-1 and TRBJ2-3, with 12 bases fitting TRBD2. The germline V gene has CDR1 MGHRA and CDR2 YSYEKL. Trimming at V came to 1 base and at J to 2 bases, leaving 4 bases not matched to a gene. This CDR3 is 17 amino acids long. The CDR3, as DNA: TGCGCCAGCAGCCAAGTCCCTAGCGGGGGGGCCACAGATACGCAGTATTTT. Protein sequence: CASSQVPSGGATDTQYF.

This chain uses TRBV7-7 with TRBJ2-2, with TRBD2 matching over 7 bases. Germline V lookup: CDR1 SSHAT, CDR2 FNYEAQ (reference sequence). Trimming took 5 bases from V and 1 from J; bases not matched to a gene: 7. There are 16 residues in the CDR3. CDR3 residues: CASSLRDYQNTGELFF. The CDR3, as DNA: TGTGCCAGCAGCCTCCGGGACTATCAGAACACCGGGGAGCTGTTTTTT.

In nucleotides, the CDR3 is TGTGCCAGCAGCTTAAGACAGTCCGGGGAAAAACTGTTTTTT. This encodes CASSLRQSGEKLFF. The V call is TRBV11-2, the J call TRBJ1-4; weak D call: TRBD1 (5 bases). The CDR3 loop spans 14 amino acids. Per germline, CDR1 SGHAT and CDR2 FQNNGV. Trimming removed 2 bases at V and 8 bases at J, with 12 bases between. Using reference TRBV11-2 and TRBJ1-4 for the parts outside the CDR3, the full variable domain is EAGVAQSPRYKIIEKRQSVAFWCNPISGHATLYWYQQILGQGPKLLIQFQNNGVVDDSQLPKDRFSAERLKGVDSTLKIQPAKLEDSAVYLCASSLRQSGEKLFFGSGTQLSVL.

The chain couples TRBV28 to TRBJ1-5; weak D call: TRBD1 (5 bases). Germline V CDR1 and CDR2: MDHEN, SYDVKM. V shed 2 bases and J shed 11 bases, with 16 bases lying between them. The CDR3 length is 14 residues. CDR3 sequence (DNA): TGTGCCAGCAGTTTAATGGGACCCCGCTCGGCCCAGCATTTT. It encodes CASSLMGPRSAQHF.

The chain uses TRBV27 and TRBJ2-3; D might be TRBD2 (5 bases). The CDR3 runs to 18 residues. Germline CDR1 is MNHEY and CDR2 is SMNVEV (reference sequence). Trimming cost V 4 bases and J 4 bases, with 24 bases left between them. This CDR3 is CASSSVSEGARRSDTQYF. For the CDR3, the DNA is TGTGCCAGCAGTTCAGTCTCCGAGGGCGCACGGAGGTCAGATACGCAGTATTTT.

V gene TRBV6-5 combines with J gene TRBJ2-5; 11 nucleotides align to TRBD2. The CDR3 is 14 amino acids. J lost 4 bases, V lost 3 bases, and 1 base had no gene match. Germline values: CDR1 MNHEY, CDR2 SVGAGI. CDR3 protein: CASSYSGGGETQYF. The CDR3 DNA reads as TGTGCCAGCAGTTATAGCGGGGGGGGAGAGACCCAGTACTTC.

V usage is TRBV3-1 (or the pseudogene TRBV3-2) and J usage is TRBJ1-2; 8 bases match TRBD1. CDR3 length equals 12 residues. The V segment lost 5 bases and the J segment 4 bases; nucleotides outside the gene matches: 0. CDR1 is LGHDT and CDR2 is YNNKEL in the germline V gene (reference sequence). CDR3 amino acids: CASSDRGYGYTF. CDR3 nucleotide sequence: TGTGCCAGCAGCGACAGGGGCTATGGCTACACCTTC.

The rearrangement links TRBV5-1 to TRBJ2-7; D is ambiguous. This CDR3 spans 13 amino acids. Germline CDR1 reads SGHRS; CDR2 reads YFSETQ. V dropped 1 base and J dropped 6 bases, with 11 bases sitting between them. The CDR3 loop is CASSLTGSVEQYF. As DNA, the CDR3 is TGCGCCAGCAGCTTGACTGGATCCGTCGAGCAGTACTTC.

J is TRBJ2-7 and V is TRBV6-6; 13 bases map to TRBD2. Trimming removed 2 bases from V and 4 bases from J; junction bases left unmatched: 2. Germline V CDR1 and CDR2: MNHNY, SVGAGI (reference sequence). This CDR3 spans 15 amino acids. The CDR3 loop is CASSYPTSGRYEQYF. The CDR3 DNA reads as TGTGCCAGCAGTTACCCGACTAGCGGGAGGTACGAGCAGTACTTC.

The V gene is TRBV5-1, the J gene TRBJ1-4; D gene ambiguous. Germline values: CDR1 SGHRS, CDR2 YFSETQ. Trimming pared 0 bases from V and 8 bases from J, leaving 8 bases between. CDR3 length equals 13 residues. CDR3 sequence reads: CASSLGQAEKLFF. DNA for the CDR3: TGCGCCAGCAGCTTGGGTCAGGCAGAAAAACTGTTTTTT.

The V and J genes are TRBV15 and TRBJ2-3; D call uncertain. Per germline, CDR1 LNHNV and CDR2 YYDKDF (reference sequence). V was trimmed by 9 bases and J by 0 bases, leaving 16 bases between them. This CDR3 comprises 15 residues. The CDR3 DNA follows: TGTGCCACTACCAGTCCAGTCACTAGCACAGATACGCAGTATTTT. Its protein is CATTSPVTSTDTQYF.

The gene calls are TRBV10-3 and TRBJ2-7; 8 bases are shared with TRBD2. This CDR3 spans 14 amino acids. Germline V gene data show CDR1 as ENHRY and CDR2 as SYGVKD. Unmatched junction bases numbered 6, after V lost 4 bases and J lost 4 bases. The CDR3 spells CAISVPGLEYEQYF. In DNA, the CDR3 is TGTGCCATCAGTGTCCCGGGACTAGAGTACGAGCAGTACTTC.

This chain joins TRBV10-3 and TRBJ2-3; D uncertain. Trimming took off 6 bases at V and 3 bases at J, with 4 bases between the two ends. Germline V gene lookup returns CDR1 ENHRY and CDR2 SYGVKD. This CDR3 region has 11 residues. The CDR3 DNA reads TGTGCCATCAGGGGAACAGATACGCAGTATTTT. This encodes CAIRGTDTQYF.

The V call is TRBV6-5, the J call TRBJ2-3, with D possibly called TRBD1 or TRBD2 (6 bases each). The CDR3 has 15 residues. V was trimmed by 2 bases and J by 5 bases, leaving 14 bases between them. The V gene's germline CDR1 is MNHEY and CDR2 SVGAGI. In nucleotides, the CDR3 is TGTGCCAGCAGTTACCTCGGGGGCCGGGGAGATACGCAGTATTTT. Protein: CASSYLGGRGDTQYF.

CDR3 DNA: TGTGCCAGTAGTATCGGCAGCCTTGGTGAAGCTTTCTTT. Amino acids: CASSIGSLGEAFF. The chain couples TRBV19 to TRBJ1-1; no firm D call. The CDR3 has 13 amino acids. The V end was cut by 3 bases, the J end by 7 bases, with 12 bases between. Germline values: CDR1 LNHDA, CDR2 SQIVND (reference sequence).

Points on this clone: The junction shows a germline mismatch at one end, possibly a read error. This chain uses TRBV30 with TRBJ2-7; D may be TRBD2 (6 bases). Looked up from germline, CDR1 is GTSNPN and CDR2 is SVGIG (reference sequence). The length of the CDR3 is 11 residues. CDR3 amino acids: CAWGRDRRGDF. CDR3 bases: TGTGCCTGGGGCCGGGATCGACGCGGGGACTTC.

The V and J genes are TRBV6-5 and TRBJ1-3; D is unclear. This CDR3 has 15 residues. V was cut by 0 bases and J by 4 bases, with 10 bases left in between. The germline CDR1 and CDR2 sequences are MNHEY and SVGAGI. The CDR3 DNA sequence: TGTGCCAGCAGTTACTCGATAAGTGTGGGAAACACCATATATTTT. Amino acids: CASSYSISVGNTIYF.

The rearrangement links TRBV9 to TRBJ1-1; 11 bases map to TRBD1. The V and J ends lost 3 bases and 5 bases, in that order; junction bases with no gene match: 3. The CDR3 sequence is 14 residues long. Per the germline V gene, CDR1 is SGDLS and CDR2 is YYNGEE. The CDR3, as DNA: TGTGCCAGCAGCGCGGGACAGGGGGATACTGAAGCTTTCTTT. Protein: CASSAGQGDTEAFF.

As DNA, the CDR3 is TGTGCCAGCAGTCTGCCCGGTGCAGATACGCAGTATTTT. Amino acid sequence: CASSLPGADTQYF. The chain links TRBV5-6 to TRBJ2-3, with D uncertain. Trimming shortened V by 5 bases and J by 4 bases, and 11 bases separated the two germline ends. The length of the CDR3 is 13 residues. CDR1 is SGHDT, CDR2 YYEEEE, per germline.

The gene calls are TRBV25-1 and TRBJ1-2; TRBD1 matches at 7 bases. Per germline, CDR1 MGHDK and CDR2 SYGVNS. V lost 4 bases, J lost 7 bases, and 6 bases stayed unmatched. The CDR3 is made up of 13 amino acids. CDR3 coding DNA: TGTGCCAGCAGTGCGACAGGGCCAGGTGGCTACACCTTC. It is translated as CASSATGPGGYTF.